Listed below are T cell receptor beta chains from one sample, sequenced in a study of blood T cell repertoires in COVID-19. Assay used: immunoSEQ multiplex PCR; TCRdb lists only in-frame clones, some missing. Of about 220,000 clones listed, around 80% are singletons. The sample was peripheral blood. These receptors all stem from an older woman with acute or convalescent COVID-19. The CDR3 runs from the conserved cysteine through the conserved F or W. Fields, in order: clone size, V gene, D gene, J gene, CDR3 protein, CDR3 DNA. The D gene is left open where the match is weak. Size tells how often a clone was seen (once, few, many) or the class of an expanded clone, and some rows leave it out.

.	TRBV19	TRBD1	TRBJ1-5	CASSNFRDRVGQPQHF	TGTGCCAGTAGTAACTTCCGGGACAGGGTTGGTCAGCCCCAGCATTTT
.	TRBV13	TRBD1	TRBJ1-1	CASSLDDSDRRSPEAFF	TGTGCCAGCAGCCTCGACGATTCGGACAGGAGGTCCCCTGAAGCTTTCTTT
.	TRBV3-1/TRBV3-2	TRBD1	TRBJ1-2	CASSQGDRYGYTF	TGTGCCAGCAGCCAAGGGGACAGGTATGGCTACACCTTC
.	TRBV28	.	TRBJ1-2	CASSLPKPNYGYTF	TGTGCCAGCAGTTTGCCGAAGCCCAACTATGGCTACACCTTC
.	TRBV10-3	.	TRBJ1-1	CAISGSGGPNTEAFF	TGTGCCATCAGTGGATCGGGGGGGCCAAACACTGAAGCTTTCTTT
once	TRBV7-2	.	TRBJ1-4	CASSPHNEKLFF	TGTGCCAGCAGCCCACATAATGAAAAACTGTTTTTT
.	TRBV20-1	.	TRBJ2-7	CSASTGSSYEQYF	TGCAGTGCTAGTACAGGGAGCTCCTACGAGCAGTACTTC
few	TRBV10-3	.	TRBJ2-3	CAISELGLQGTDTQYF	TGTGCCATCAGTGAGTTGGGACTCCAGGGCACAGATACGCAGTATTTT
.	TRBV6-5	.	TRBJ1-4	CASSYSQGGFELFF	TGTGCCAGCAGTTATTCCCAGGGAGGGTTCGAACTGTTTTTT
.	TRBV30	.	TRBJ1-2	CAWSTGLDYGYTF	TGTGCCTGGAGTACAGGGTTGGACTATGGCTACACCTTC
few	TRBV10-2	TRBD1	TRBJ1-1	CASSETGGAFF	TGCGCCAGCAGTGAGACAGGGGGAGCTTTCTTT
once	TRBV7-2	.	TRBJ2-5	CASSLNFEETQYF	TGTGCCAGCAGCTTAAACTTCGAGGAGACCCAGTACTTC
.	TRBV7-9	TRBD1	TRBJ1-5	CASTRDRDNQPQHF	TGTGCCAGCACCAGGGACAGAGACAATCAGCCCCAGCATTTT
.	TRBV25-1	TRBD1	TRBJ1-1	CASSAPTGTEAFF	TGTGCCAGCAGTGCGCCGACAGGGACTGAAGCTTTCTTT
.	TRBV5-6	.	TRBJ2-7	CASSWLDDFEQYF	TGTGCCAGCAGCTGGCTAGACGATTTCGAGCAGTACTTC
few	TRBV7-6	TRBD1	TRBJ1-4	CASSLGQGARSNEKLFF	TGTGCCAGCAGCTTAGGTCAGGGGGCGCGGTCTAATGAAAAACTGTTTTTT
.	TRBV10-2	TRBD1	TRBJ2-3	CASSSGQFSADTQYF	TGCGCCAGCAGTTCGGGACAGTTTAGCGCAGATACGCAGTATTTT
.	TRBV15	TRBD1	TRBJ1-4	CATSRTPGQINEKLFF	TGTGCCACCAGCAGAACTCCGGGACAGATAAATGAAAAACTGTTTTTT
.	TRBV10-1	.	TRBJ2-3	CASSEGGYTDTQYF	TGCGCCAGCAGTGAGGGGGGCTACACAGATACGCAGTATTTT
.	TRBV5-1	TRBD1	TRBJ2-7	CASSTTQGRGQYEQYF	TGCGCCAGCAGCACAACGCAAGGCAGGGGGCAATACGAGCAGTACTTC
.	TRBV2	.	TRBJ2-5	CASSAGVWETQYF	TGTGCCAGCAGTGCCGGAGTATGGGAGACCCAGTACTTC
.	TRBV6-2/TRBV6-3	.	TRBJ1-6	CASSTRTAALSPLHF	TGTGCCAGCAGTACCCGGACAGCTGCACTATCACCCCTCCACTTT
.	TRBV7-2	.	TRBJ1-1	CASSSVAGNEAFF	TGTGCCAGCAGCTCCGTTGCGGGGAATGAAGCTTTCTTT
few	TRBV7-2	.	TRBJ2-1	CASSLGAMNNEQFF	TGTGCCAGCAGCTTAGGGGCCATGAACAATGAGCAGTTCTTC
once	TRBV19	TRBD2	TRBJ2-1	CASGLEVGHEQFF	TGTGCCAGTGGACTAGAAGTTGGTCATGAGCAGTTCTTC
once	TRBV11-3	.	TRBJ2-5	CASSLGVADQETQYF	TGTGCCAGCAGCTTAGGGGTAGCGGACCAAGAGACCCAGTACTTC
once	TRBV19	TRBD2	TRBJ2-6	CASSIGGARSGANVLTF	TGTGCCAGTAGTATCGGGGGGGCCCGCTCTGGGGCCAACGTCCTGACTTTC
.	TRBV2	TRBD1	TRBJ2-6	CASLAQGAESGANVLTF	TGTGCCAGTCTTGCGCAGGGGGCGGAGTCTGGGGCCAACGTCCTGACTTTC
.	TRBV19	.	TRBJ2-7	CASSMIPPGLYEQYF	TGTGCCAGTAGTATGATCCCTCCTGGCCTCTACGAGCAGTACTTC